This T cell receptor beta chain was sequenced during a study of shared clonotypes between healthy human individuals. Negatively enriched CD4+ T cells were divided by CD45RA into naive and memory. V was pared by 0 bases and J by 5 bases, with 11 bases between. CDR1 is SGHAT and CDR2 is FQNNGV in the germline V gene. The CDR3 is 15 residues long. Only a few counts were recorded for this clone. Its target is not known. The data were produced by immunoSEQ multiplex PCR, yet TCRdb's version contains in-frame clones alone and is incomplete. In the table there are 950,000 to 1,300,000 clones, more than 65% of which are singletons. Study-wide findings and caveats: Donor scarcity curtailed the genetic and exposure-history diversity represented herein. Naive CD4 clonotypes overlapped across a few donors at about 5.2%.

The material sequenced was memory CD4+ T cells sorted from blood. Indicated subset: CD45RA-negative fraction. The chain couples TRBV11-2 to TRBJ1-5, with D hard to call. This TCR was recovered from a man younger than 30 in good health. As DNA, the CDR3 is TGTGCCAGCAGCTTAGATAACGGGAGGTATCAGCCCCAGCATTTT. This codes for CASSLDNGRYQPQHF. Supplemented by reference TRBV11-2 and TRBJ1-5, the full variable domain reads EAGVAQSPRYKIIEKRQSVAFWCNPISGHATLYWYQQILGQGPKLLIQFQNNGVVDDSQLPKDRFSAERLKGVDSTLKIQPAKLEDSAVYLCASSLDNGRYQPQHFGDGTRLSIL.